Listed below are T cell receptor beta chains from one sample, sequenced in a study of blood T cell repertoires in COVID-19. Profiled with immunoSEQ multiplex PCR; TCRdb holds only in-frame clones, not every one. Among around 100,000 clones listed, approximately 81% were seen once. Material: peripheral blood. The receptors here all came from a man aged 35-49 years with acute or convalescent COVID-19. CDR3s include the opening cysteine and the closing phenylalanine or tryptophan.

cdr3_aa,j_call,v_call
CASSSELAGETDTQYF,TRBJ2-3,TRBV7-3
CASSIGGGREAFF,TRBJ1-1,TRBV19
CASSLDGTEFYEQYF,TRBJ2-7,TRBV5-1
CASSEGPWGTGGYEQYF,TRBJ2-7,TRBV2
CASSFASGGRGTQYF,TRBJ2-3,TRBV27
CASYRDSYEQYF,TRBJ2-7,TRBV21-1
CATSDSYRQGETEKLFF,TRBJ1-4,TRBV24-1
CASSQENSGNSPLHF,TRBJ1-6,TRBV4-2
CASSSNGVGTGANEQYF,TRBJ2-7,TRBV11-2
CASSPGQGGQPQHF,TRBJ1-5,TRBV7-2
CASSEALAGGFSTGELFF,TRBJ2-2,TRBV2
CASSRYSGGAFEQYF,TRBJ2-7,TRBV6-5
CASSHPGQAEQYF,TRBJ2-7,TRBV4-3
CSARLAGGQYF,TRBJ2-3,TRBV20-1
CASSPHDRDTKRDEQFF,TRBJ2-1,TRBV7-9
CASSYSGLAGSYEQYF,TRBJ2-7,TRBV6-6
CAISDSRGDSKETQYF,TRBJ2-5,TRBV10-3
CAWSGEIGANVLTF,TRBJ2-6,TRBV30
CASRSQGAFTEAFF,TRBJ1-1,TRBV6-5
CASSLSGVEETQYF,TRBJ2-5,TRBV7-9
CASLAGEGGIQYF,TRBJ2-4,TRBV6-5
CASSSGNQPQHF,TRBJ1-5,TRBV27
CASRDKFNQPQHF,TRBJ1-5,TRBV12-3/TRBV12-4
CATSGTGTGPEKLFF,TRBJ1-4,TRBV24-1
CASSRDRRRGYTF,TRBJ1-2,TRBV5-6
CASFKRGGSGVDSYEQYF,TRBJ2-7,TRBV13
CASSLLGETQYF,TRBJ2-5,TRBV6-5
CASSADLSSPGNSPLHF,TRBJ1-6,TRBV9
CASSLWGLTDTQYF,TRBJ2-3,TRBV7-9
CASSPGTGLYEQYF,TRBJ2-7,TRBV5-4
CASSLGVDNEQFF,TRBJ2-1,TRBV5-6
CASSLDFFAGLEGNTIYF,TRBJ1-3,TRBV5-1
CASSFSGTGTDTQYF,TRBJ2-3,TRBV9
CATSEPRDSQNTGELFF,TRBJ2-2,TRBV24-1